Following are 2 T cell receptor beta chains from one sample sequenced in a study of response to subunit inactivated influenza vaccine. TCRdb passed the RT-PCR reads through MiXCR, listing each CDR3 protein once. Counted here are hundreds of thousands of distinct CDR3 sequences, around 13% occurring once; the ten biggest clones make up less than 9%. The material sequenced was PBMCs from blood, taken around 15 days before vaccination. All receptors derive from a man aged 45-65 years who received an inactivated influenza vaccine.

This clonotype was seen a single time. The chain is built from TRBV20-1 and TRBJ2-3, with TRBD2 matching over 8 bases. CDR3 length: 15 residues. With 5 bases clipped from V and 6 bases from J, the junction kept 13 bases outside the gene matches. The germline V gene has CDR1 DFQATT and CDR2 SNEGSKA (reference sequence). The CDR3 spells CSAHPGRGAQDTQYF. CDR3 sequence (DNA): TGCAGTGCTCACCCAGGGCGGGGGGCCCAGGATACGCAGTATTTT.

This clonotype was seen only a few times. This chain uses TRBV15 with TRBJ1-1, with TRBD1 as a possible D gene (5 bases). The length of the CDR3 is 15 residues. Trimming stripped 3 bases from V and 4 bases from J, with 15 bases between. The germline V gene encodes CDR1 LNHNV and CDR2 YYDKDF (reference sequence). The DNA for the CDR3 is TGTGCCACCAGCAGCAGACCCCCCGGGGCCACTGAAGCTTTCTTT. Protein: CATSSRPPGATEAFF.